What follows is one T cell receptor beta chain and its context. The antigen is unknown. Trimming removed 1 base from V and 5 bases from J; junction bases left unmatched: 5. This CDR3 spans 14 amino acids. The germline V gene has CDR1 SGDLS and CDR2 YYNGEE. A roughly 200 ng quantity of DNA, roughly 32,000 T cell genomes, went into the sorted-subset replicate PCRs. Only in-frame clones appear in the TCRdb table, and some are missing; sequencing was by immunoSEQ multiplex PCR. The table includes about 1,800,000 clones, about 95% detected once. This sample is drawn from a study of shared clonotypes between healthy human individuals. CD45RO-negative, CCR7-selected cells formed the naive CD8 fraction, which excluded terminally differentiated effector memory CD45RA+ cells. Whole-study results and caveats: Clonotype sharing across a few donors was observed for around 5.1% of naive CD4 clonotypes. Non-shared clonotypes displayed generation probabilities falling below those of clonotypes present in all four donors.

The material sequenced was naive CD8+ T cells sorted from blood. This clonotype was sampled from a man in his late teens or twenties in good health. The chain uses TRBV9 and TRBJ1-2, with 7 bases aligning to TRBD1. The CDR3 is CASSVMGTDYGYTF. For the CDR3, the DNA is TGTGCCAGCAGCGTAATGGGGACAGATTATGGCTACACCTTC.